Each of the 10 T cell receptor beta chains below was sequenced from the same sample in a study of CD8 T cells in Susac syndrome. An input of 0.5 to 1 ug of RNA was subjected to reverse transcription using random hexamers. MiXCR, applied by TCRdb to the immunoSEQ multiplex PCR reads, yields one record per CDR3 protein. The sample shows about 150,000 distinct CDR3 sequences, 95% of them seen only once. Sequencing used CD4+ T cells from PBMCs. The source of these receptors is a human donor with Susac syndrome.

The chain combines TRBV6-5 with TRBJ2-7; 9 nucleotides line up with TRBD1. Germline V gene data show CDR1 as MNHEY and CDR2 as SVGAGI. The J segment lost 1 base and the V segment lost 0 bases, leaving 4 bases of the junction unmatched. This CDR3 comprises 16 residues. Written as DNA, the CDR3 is TGTGCCAGCAGTTACTCCGGACAGGGGAAATCCTACGAGCAGTACTTC. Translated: CASSYSGQGKSYEQYF.

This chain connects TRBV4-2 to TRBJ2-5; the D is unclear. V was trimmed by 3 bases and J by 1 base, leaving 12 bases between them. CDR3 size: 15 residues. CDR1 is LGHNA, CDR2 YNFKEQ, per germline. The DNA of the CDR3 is TGTGCCAGCAGCCAGGGCCTTCAACGCCAAGAGACCCAGTACTTC. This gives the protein CASSQGLQRQETQYF.

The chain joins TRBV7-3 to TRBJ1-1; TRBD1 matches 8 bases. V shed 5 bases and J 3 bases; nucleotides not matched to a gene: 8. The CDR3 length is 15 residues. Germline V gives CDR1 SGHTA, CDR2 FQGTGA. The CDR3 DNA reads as TGTGCCAGCAGCCACGGGACAGGTGGGGACACTGAAGCTTTCTTT. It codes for CASSHGTGGDTEAFF.

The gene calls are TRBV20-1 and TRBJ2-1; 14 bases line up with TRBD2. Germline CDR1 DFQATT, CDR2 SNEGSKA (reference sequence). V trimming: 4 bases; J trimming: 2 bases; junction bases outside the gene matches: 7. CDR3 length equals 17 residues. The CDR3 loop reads CSATGLAGEVTYNEQFF. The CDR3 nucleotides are TGCAGTGCTACGGGACTAGCGGGAGAAGTAACCTACAATGAGCAGTTCTTC.

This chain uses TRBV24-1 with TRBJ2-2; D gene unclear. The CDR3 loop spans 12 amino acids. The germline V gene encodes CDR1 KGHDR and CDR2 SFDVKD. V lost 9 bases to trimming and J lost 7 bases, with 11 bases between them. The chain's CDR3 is CATGSGYGELFF. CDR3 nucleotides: TGTGCCACCGGGTCCGGGTACGGGGAGCTGTTTTTT.

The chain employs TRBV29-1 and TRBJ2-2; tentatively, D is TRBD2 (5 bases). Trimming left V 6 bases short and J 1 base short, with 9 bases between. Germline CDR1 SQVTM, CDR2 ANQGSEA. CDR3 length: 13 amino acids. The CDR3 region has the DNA TGCAGCGTCTGGACTTGGAACACCGGGGAGCTGTTTTTT. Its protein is CSVWTWNTGELFF.

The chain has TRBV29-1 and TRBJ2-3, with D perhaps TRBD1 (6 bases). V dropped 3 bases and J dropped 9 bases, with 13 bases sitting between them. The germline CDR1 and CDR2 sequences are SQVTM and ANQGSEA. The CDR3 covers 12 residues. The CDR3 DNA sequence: TGCAGCGTTGAGTTGGGGGCGCGAACGCAGTATTTT. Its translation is CSVELGARTQYF.

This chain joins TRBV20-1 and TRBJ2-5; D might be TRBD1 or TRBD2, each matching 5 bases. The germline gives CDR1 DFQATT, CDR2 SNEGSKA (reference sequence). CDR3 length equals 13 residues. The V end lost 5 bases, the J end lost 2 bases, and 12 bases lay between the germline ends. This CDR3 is CSAAPRGQETQYF. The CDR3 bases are TGCAGTGCTGCCCCGAGGGGACAAGAGACCCAGTACTTC.

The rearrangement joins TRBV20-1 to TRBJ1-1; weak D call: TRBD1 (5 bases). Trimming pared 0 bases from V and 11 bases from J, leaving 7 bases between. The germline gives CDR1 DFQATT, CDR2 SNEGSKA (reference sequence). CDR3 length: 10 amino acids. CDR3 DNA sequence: TGCAGTGCTAGAGAGGGGCGGGCTTTCTTT. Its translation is CSAREGRAFF.

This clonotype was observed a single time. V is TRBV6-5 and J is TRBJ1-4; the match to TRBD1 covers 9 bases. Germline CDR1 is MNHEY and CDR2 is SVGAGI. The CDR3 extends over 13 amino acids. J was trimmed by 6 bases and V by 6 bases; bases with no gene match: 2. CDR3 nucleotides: TGTGCCAGCAGGGGACAGGGAGATGAAAAACTGTTTTTT. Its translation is CASRGQGDEKLFF.